These 16 T cell receptor beta chains originate from one sample sequenced in a study of T cells after yellow fever vaccination. TCRdb analysed the 5' RACE reads with MiXCR anew, one entry per CDR3 protein. Among 550,000 or so distinct CDR3 sequences listed, around 21% were seen once. The starting material was PBMCs, obtained 15 days after the yellow fever booster vaccination. The receptors derive from a young man who received the YFV17D yellow fever vaccine.

This clonotype was seen a few times. V usage is TRBV13 and J usage is TRBJ2-1; D is uncertain. The CDR3 loop spans 12 amino acids. Germline V lookup: CDR1 PRHDT, CDR2 FYEKMQ (reference sequence). Here the CDR3 reads CARLGPSPRPFF. CDR3 bases: TGTGCTCGCCTCGGTCCGTCACCCAGGCCGTTCTTC. The variable domain in full, completed from reference TRBV13 and TRBJ2-1, reads AAGVIQSPRHLIKEKRETATLKCYPIPRHDTVYWYQQGPGQDPQFLISFYEKMQSDKGSIPDRFSAQQFSDYHSELNMSSLELGDSALYFCARLGPSPRPFFGPGTRLTVL.

This chain joins TRBV7-9 and TRBJ1-2; the D is unclear. CDR1 SEHNR and CDR2 FQNEAQ come from the germline V gene (reference sequence). There are 16 residues in the CDR3. Deletions cut 5 bases from V and 5 bases from J, with 21 bases between. The CDR3 sequence: CASSPPGLGVGYGYTF. The CDR3 DNA reads as TGTGCCAGCAGCCCTCCAGGTTTGGGCGTGGGGTATGGCTACACCTTC. The variable domain in full, with the rest retrieved from reference TRBV7-9 and TRBJ1-2, is DTGVSQNPRHKITKRGQNVTFRCDPISEHNRLYWYRQTLGQGPEFLTYFQNEAQLEKSRLLSDRFSAERPKGSFSTLEIQRTEQGDSAMYLCASSPPGLGVGYGYTFGSGTRLTVV.

This rearrangement joins TRBV7-9 to TRBJ2-5, with D possibly TRBD1 on 5 matching bases. The CDR3 has 16 residues. Trimming took off 10 bases at V and 3 bases at J, with 24 bases between the two ends. Germline assignment: CDR1 SEHNR and CDR2 FQNEAQ (reference sequence). The CDR3 loop reads CATQAPGHPKEETQYF. The CDR3 DNA reads as TGTGCCACCCAAGCTCCAGGGCACCCTAAAGAAGAGACCCAGTACTTC.

This clonotype was seen more than once but under ten times. V usage is TRBV10-3 and J usage is TRBJ2-3; possibly TRBD2 for D (6 bases). This CDR3 contains 14 residues. Between the trimmed V and J ends, which lost 10 bases and 0 bases, there was a span of 14 bases. Germline CDR1 and CDR2: ENHRY and SYGVKD. In DNA, the CDR3 is TGTGCCACGCTTGCGGGGTCTAGCACAGATACGCAGTATTTT. This sequence encodes CATLAGSSTDTQYF.

This clonotype was seen a handful of times. The V gene is TRBV10-3, the J gene TRBJ2-5; D gene uncertain. Germline CDR1 reads ENHRY; CDR2 reads SYGVKD. The CDR3 spans 15 residues. Deletions cut 0 bases from V and 2 bases from J, with 10 bases between. The CDR3 DNA reads as TGTGCCATCAGTGAGTCGATTGGGCGGCAAGAGACCCAGTACTTC. Amino acid sequence: CAISESIGRQETQYF.

For the CDR3, the DNA is TGCGCCAGCAGCTTGTCCCCCCGGGGGGGGAAGACCCAGTACTTC. Residues: CASSLSPRGGKTQYF. This rearrangement joins TRBV5-1 to TRBJ2-5, with 8 positions matching TRBD2. Germline-derived CDR1 and CDR2 are SGHRS and YFSETQ. The CDR3 runs to 15 residues. J lost 6 bases, V lost 1 base, and 8 bases had no gene match.

V gene TRBV7-2 combines with J gene TRBJ1-5; D call uncertain. This CDR3 is 13 amino acids long. Trimming took 5 bases from V and 3 from J, leaving 8 bases between them. Germline V CDR1 and CDR2: SGHTA, FQGNSA. The CDR3 here is CASSGNNNQPQHF. CDR3 DNA: TGTGCCAGCAGCGGAAATAACAATCAGCCCCAGCATTTT.

This clonotype was seen more than once but under ten times. This chain uses TRBV27 with TRBJ2-5, with 9 bases identical to TRBD2. Germline trimming cut 2 bases from V and 5 bases from J; bases unmatched to any gene: 9. From germline, CDR1 is MNHEY and CDR2 SMNVEV (reference sequence). The CDR3 covers 16 residues. This chain's CDR3 is CASSLGAPGLAETQYF. In nucleotides, the CDR3 is TGTGCCAGCAGTTTAGGAGCCCCCGGACTAGCGGAGACCCAGTACTTC.

J is TRBJ2-7 and V is TRBV4-2; 12 bases fit TRBD1. Germline assignment: CDR1 LGHNA and CDR2 YNFKEQ. The junction had 7 bases not matched to a gene; V was cut back by 4 bases and J by 6 bases. The CDR3 loop spans 15 amino acids. The CDR3 protein is CASSRDRGRQGEQYF. The CDR3 DNA sequence: TGTGCCAGCAGCCGGGACAGGGGGCGTCAGGGCGAGCAGTACTTC.

In this sample, this clonotype turned up a few times. The rearrangement joins TRBV24-1 to TRBJ2-3; unclear D gene. Germline V gene data show CDR1 as KGHDR and CDR2 as SFDVKD. The CDR3 is 15 amino acids. Trimming left V 2 bases short and J 2 bases short, with 10 bases between. CDR3 nucleotides: TGTGCCACCAGTGATTCGTCCTGGTACACAGATACGCAGTATTTT. Translation: CATSDSSWYTDTQYF.

This clonotype has just a few counts. The V and J genes are TRBV11-2 and TRBJ2-1; possible D gene TRBD1, 6 bases. The CDR3 sequence is 15 residues long. The germline V and J ends were trimmed by 4 bases and 2 bases, with 12 bases remaining between them. Germline V gene sequence: CDR1 SGHAT, CDR2 FQNNGV. CDR3: CASSSWDIAYNEQFF. CDR3 coding DNA: TGTGCCAGCAGCTCCTGGGACATTGCCTACAATGAGCAGTTCTTC.

This clonotype was observed a few times. V is TRBV23-1 and J is TRBJ2-1; TRBD2 matches 10 bases. TRBV23-1 is an ORF, with its function uncertain. The CDR3 covers 17 residues. Trimming took 10 bases from V and 3 from J; bases not matched to a gene: 15. The CDR3 DNA follows: TGCGCCAACTGCGGGGGGTCTAGCGGGAGCCGCTACAATGAGCAGTTCTTC. Its translation is CANCGGSSGSRYNEQFF.

There are a few counts of this clonotype. The chain joins TRBV15 to TRBJ2-1; D is possibly TRBD2 (5 bases). Germline V gene sequence: CDR1 LNHNV, CDR2 YYDKDF (reference sequence). This CDR3 is built from 17 residues. V was pared by 5 bases and J by 0 bases, with 17 bases between. CDR3 amino acids: CATSRHPPGSSYNEQFF. The CDR3 DNA reads as TGTGCCACCAGCCGCCATCCGCCGGGAAGCTCCTACAATGAGCAGTTCTTC.

The rearrangement joins TRBV20-1 to TRBJ2-7, with D possibly being TRBD1 or TRBD2 (5 bases each). Germline values: CDR1 DFQATT, CDR2 SNEGSKA (reference sequence). Trimming removed 1 base from V and 7 bases from J, with 17 bases in between. The CDR3 extends over 14 amino acids. This CDR3 is CSARVLGSWGEQYF. The CDR3, as DNA: TGCAGTGCTAGAGTTCTAGGGTCGTGGGGGGAGCAGTACTTC.

The chain carries TRBV10-2 and TRBJ2-7, with TRBD2 matching 7 bases. V gave up 0 bases and J gave up 2 bases; unmatched junction bases: 4. The CDR3 is 15 residues long. The germline V gene has CDR1 WSHSY and CDR2 SAAADI. CDR3 region: CASSESSGIAYEQYF. In DNA form, the CDR3 reads TGCGCCAGCAGTGAGTCGAGCGGGATAGCCTACGAGCAGTACTTC.

The CDR3 protein is CASSPTSGPRNEQFF. CDR3 coding DNA: TGTGCCAGCAGCCCGACTAGCGGGCCACGAAATGAGCAGTTCTTC. The genes are TRBV11-2 and TRBJ2-1; 10 bases match TRBD2. Germline V lookup: CDR1 SGHAT, CDR2 FQNNGV. The CDR3 has 15 residues. V shed 5 bases and J 7 bases; nucleotides not matched to a gene: 8.